The TCR beta chain described here comes from a study of blood T cell repertoires in COVID-19. Germline assignment: CDR1 SGHNT and CDR2 YYREEE (reference sequence). With 2 bases removed from V and 2 bases from J, the gap between germline ends came to 11 bases. This CDR3 has 14 amino acids. In the original workflow: The assay estimated nucleated cells by amplifying reference gene primers. Assay: immunoSEQ multiplex PCR; the TCRdb copy retains only in-frame clones and omits some. V and J calls and clone size are as listed in that table; D and trimming were resolved from the DNA. The sample lists around 150,000 clones, about 86% occurring once. This clone was counted between two and nine times.

The chain uses TRBV5-4 and TRBJ2-7, with a tentative D call TRBD2 (7 bases). Material for sequencing was peripheral blood. The origin of this receptor is a man aged 70 or older with acute or convalescent COVID-19. CDR3 region: CASSLRGGTYEQYF. DNA for the CDR3: TGTGCCAGCAGCTTAAGGGGGGGAACCTACGAGCAGTACTTC.